This record concerns one T cell receptor beta chain sequence. Measured with immunoSEQ multiplex PCR; TCRdb has only the in-frame clones, and not every one. The sample consists of just over 25,000 clones, approximately 75% of them appearing once. Germline CDR1 SGHRS, CDR2 YFSETQ. V lost 4 bases, J lost 4 bases, and 7 bases stayed unmatched. The length of the CDR3 is 14 residues. The treatment here: preoperative locoregional IRX-2 cytokine immunotherapy. This phase Ib study tested locoregional IRX-2 cytokine immunotherapy given before surgery. This sample is drawn from a study of preoperative IRX-2 immunotherapy in early breast cancer.

J is TRBJ1-1 and V is TRBV5-1; TRBD1 aligns across 7 bases. Sequenced here: lymph node tissue, sampled after IRX-2 immunotherapy. The clonotype was recovered from a human donor with breast cancer. The CDR3 region is CASSERTGPTEAFF. As DNA, the CDR3 is TGCGCCAGCAGCGAGAGGACAGGCCCCACTGAAGCTTTCTTT.